One and the same sample provided the 8 T cell receptor beta chains below, sequenced in a study of radiotherapy plus CTLA-4 blockade in lung cancer. Assay: immunoSEQ multiplex PCR; the TCRdb copy retains only in-frame clones and omits some. The table shows roughly 75,000 clones, with 84% occurring only once. Source: peripheral blood, taken from a patient treated with radiotherapy plus ipilimumab. The receptor source for this set is a human donor with non-small cell lung cancer who had stable disease on radiotherapy plus ipilimumab.

The V gene is TRBV7-2, the J gene TRBJ1-1; D might be TRBD1 (6 bases). CDR3 size: 15 residues. Germline values: CDR1 SGHTA, CDR2 FQGNSA. Trimming pared 5 bases from V and 4 bases from J, leaving 17 bases between. In DNA form, the CDR3 reads TGTGCCAGCAGCCGTACAGGGTTGGGGAGCACTGAAGCTTTCTTT. Amino acids: CASSRTGLGSTEAFF. Together with reference TRBV7-2 and TRBJ1-1, the CDR3 gives the full variable domain: GAGVSQSPSNKVTEKGKDVELRCDPISGHTALYWYRQSLGQGLEFLIYFQGNSAPDKSGLPSDRFSAERTGGSVSTLTIQRTQQEDSAVYLCASSRTGLGSTEAFFGQGTRLTVV.

V is TRBV6-4 and J is TRBJ1-5; TRBD1 is a possible D gene (5 bases). The ends were cut back, 8 bases at V and 2 bases at J, with 19 bases in the middle. This CDR3 contains 16 residues. The germline gives CDR1 MRHNA, CDR2 SNTAGT. DNA of the CDR3: TGTGCCAGCGGAACCAGGGTGGTGGGGCGCAATCAGCCCCAGCATTTT. Translated: CASGTRVVGRNQPQHF.

The gene calls are TRBV29-1 and TRBJ2-5; D possibly matches TRBD1 or TRBD2 (6 bases each). The CDR3 runs 13 residues. V lost 3 bases and J 4 bases, leaving 12 bases between the germline ends. Germline V lookup: CDR1 SQVTM, CDR2 ANQGSEA. This chain's CDR3 is CSVEEGGLETQYF. The CDR3 DNA sequence: TGCAGCGTTGAGGAAGGGGGGCTAGAGACCCAGTACTTC.

This chain joins TRBV11-3 and TRBJ2-5, with 10 bases lining up with TRBD2. Germline lookup yields CDR1 SGHNT and CDR2 YENEEA. The CDR3 is 18 amino acids. The trim removed 2 bases at V and 1 base at J, leaving 10 bases unmatched. CDR3 sequence: CASSLPLPGLATQETQYF. The CDR3, as DNA: TGTGCCAGCAGCTTACCCCTCCCGGGACTAGCGACCCAAGAGACCCAGTACTTC.

V is TRBV29-1 and J is TRBJ1-2; a possible D gene is TRBD1 (5 bases). The CDR3 length is 11 residues. CDR1 SQVTM and CDR2 ANQGSEA come from the germline V gene. Trimming took 2 bases from V and 6 from J, leaving 7 bases between them. Written as DNA, the CDR3 is TGCAGCGTTGAATTGGGACATGGCTACACCTTC. This encodes CSVELGHGYTF.

For the CDR3, the DNA is TGTGCCAGCAGTCCCTCCGTAGGTAACTATGGCTACACCTTC. It yields the protein CASSPSVGNYGYTF. The chain couples TRBV27 to TRBJ1-2, with no clear D. V lost 5 bases to trimming and J lost 1 base, with 11 bases between them. CDR3 size: 14 residues. Germline loops: CDR1 MNHEY, CDR2 SMNVEV (reference sequence).

The chain recombines TRBV6-1 with TRBJ2-5, with 10 bases fitting TRBD1. This CDR3 is built from 14 residues. Germline CDR1 is MNHNS and CDR2 is SASEGT. V gave up 8 bases and J gave up 5 bases; unmatched junction bases: 8. CDR3 amino acids: CASRTGGGVETQYF. The CDR3 coding sequence is TGTGCCAGCCGGACAGGGGGGGGTGTGGAGACCCAGTACTTC.

V is TRBV5-4 and J is TRBJ2-5, with TRBD2 identical over 9 bases. The CDR3 runs to 14 residues. Germline values: CDR1 SGHNT, CDR2 YYREEE (reference sequence). The ends lost 5 bases at V and 4 bases at J; junction bases unmatched: 6. The CDR3 sequence is CASRASGERETQYF. In DNA form, the CDR3 reads TGTGCCAGCAGGGCTAGCGGGGAGAGAGAGACCCAGTACTTC.